Listed here is a single TCR beta chain. Which antigen it targets is not known. No base-level quality is on record; no much larger clone is a single base apart. The receptor library was made with RT-PCR. TCRdb names NextSeq 550 as the instrument used. TCRdb redid the processing of the public reads, applying fastp at Q25 and MiXCR, and retained in-frame beta chains. Entries are consolidated by CDR3 protein sequence, retaining the most common genes and DNA. This sample holds tens of thousands of distinct CDR3 sequences; around 49% were observed only once. The ten most abundant clones make up more than 55% of the sample. The germline V gene (reference sequence) yields SEHNR for CDR1 and FQNEAQ for CDR2. Trimming takes 5 bases off V and 8 bases off J; junction bases not matched to a gene: 11. From the cysteine up to the phenylalanine, the CDR3 has a length of 14 residues. This entry keeps only the CDR3 DNA: 42 bases, framed from base 1.

The data stem from a study of patients and donors after allogeneic stem cell transplantation (TCRdb year 2020). Recombination linked TRBV7-9 to TRBJ1-2, and TRBD1 aligns with 7 junction nucleotides. Sequenced input: blood, either unsorted or a sorted T cell fraction (not recorded which). The receptor was isolated from a human donor who was either an allogeneic HSCT recipient or a stem cell or donor lymphocyte infusion donor (not recorded which). It is not recorded whose cells these are; they may come from a transplant donor. The nucleotide sequence reads TGTGCCAGCAGCCAAAAAATGCAGGGGGACGGCTACACCTTC. This sequence encodes CASSQKMQGDGYTF.